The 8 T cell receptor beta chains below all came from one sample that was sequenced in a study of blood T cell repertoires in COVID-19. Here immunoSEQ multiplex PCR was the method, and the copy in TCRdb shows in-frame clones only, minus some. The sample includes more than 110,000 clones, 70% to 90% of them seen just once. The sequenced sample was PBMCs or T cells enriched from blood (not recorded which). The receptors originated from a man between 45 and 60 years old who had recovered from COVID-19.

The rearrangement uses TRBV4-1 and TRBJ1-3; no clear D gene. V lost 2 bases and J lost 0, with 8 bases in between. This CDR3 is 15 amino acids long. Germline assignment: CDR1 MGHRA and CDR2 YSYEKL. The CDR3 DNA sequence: TGCGCCAGCAGCCAACCCATTGTCTCTGGAAACACCATATATTTT. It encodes CASSQPIVSGNTIYF.

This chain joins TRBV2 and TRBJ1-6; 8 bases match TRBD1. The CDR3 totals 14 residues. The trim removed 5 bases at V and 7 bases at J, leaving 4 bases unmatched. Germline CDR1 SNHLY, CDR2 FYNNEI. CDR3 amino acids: CASSLGQGNSPLHF. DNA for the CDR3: TGTGCCAGCAGTCTAGGACAGGGCAATTCACCCCTCCACTTT. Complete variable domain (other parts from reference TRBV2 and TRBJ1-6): EPEVTQTPSHQVTQMGQEVILRCVPISNHLYFYWYRQILGQKVEFLVSFYNNEISEKSEIFDDQFSVERPDGSNFTLKIRSTKLEDSAMYFCASSLGQGNSPLHFGNGTRLTVT.

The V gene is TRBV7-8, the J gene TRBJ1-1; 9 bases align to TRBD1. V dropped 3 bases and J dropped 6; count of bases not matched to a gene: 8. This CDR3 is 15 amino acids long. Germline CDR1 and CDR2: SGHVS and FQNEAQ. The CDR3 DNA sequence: TGTGCCAGCAGCTTCCGACAGGGGGGAACGGCTGAAGCTTTCTTT. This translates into CASSFRQGGTAEAFF.

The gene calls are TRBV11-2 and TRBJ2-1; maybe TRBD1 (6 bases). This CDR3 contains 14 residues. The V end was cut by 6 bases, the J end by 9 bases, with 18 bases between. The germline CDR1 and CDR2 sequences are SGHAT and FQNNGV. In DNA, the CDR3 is TGTGCCAGCAGGCTGGGACACGATGTCGGTGAGCAGTTCTTC. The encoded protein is CASRLGHDVGEQFF.

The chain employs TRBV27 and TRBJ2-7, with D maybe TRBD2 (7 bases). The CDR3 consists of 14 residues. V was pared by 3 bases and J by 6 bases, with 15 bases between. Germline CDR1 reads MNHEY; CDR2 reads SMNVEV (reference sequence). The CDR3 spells CASSFRGGTGEQYV. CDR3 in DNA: TGTGCCAGCAGTTTTAGGGGGGGGACGGGCGAGCAGTACGTC.

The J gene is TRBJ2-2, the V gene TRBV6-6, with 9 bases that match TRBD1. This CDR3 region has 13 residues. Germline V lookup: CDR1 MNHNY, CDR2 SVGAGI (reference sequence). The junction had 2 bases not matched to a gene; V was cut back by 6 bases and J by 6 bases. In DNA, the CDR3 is TGTGCCAGCAGGAGACAGGGGGCCGGGGAGCTGTTTTTT. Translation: CASRRQGAGELFF.

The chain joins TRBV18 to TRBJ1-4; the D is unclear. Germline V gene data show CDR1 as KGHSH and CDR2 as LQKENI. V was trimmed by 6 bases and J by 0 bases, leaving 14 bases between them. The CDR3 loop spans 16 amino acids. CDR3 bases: TGTGCCAGCTCTCGACTGGCCAGTACAACTAATGAAAAACTGTTTTTT. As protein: CASSRLASTTNEKLFF. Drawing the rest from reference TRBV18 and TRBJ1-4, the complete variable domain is NAGVMQNPRHLVRRRGQEARLRCSPMKGHSHVYWYRQLPEEGLKFMVYLQKENIIDESGMPKERFSAEFPKEGPSILRIQQVVRGDSAAYFCASSRLASTTNEKLFFGSGTQLSVL.

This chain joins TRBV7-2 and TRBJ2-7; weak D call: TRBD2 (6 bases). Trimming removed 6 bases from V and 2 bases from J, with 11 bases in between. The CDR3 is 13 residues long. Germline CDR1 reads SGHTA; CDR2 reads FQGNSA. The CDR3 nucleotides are TGTGCCAGCAGACGGGGACTTGCCTACGAGCAGTACTTC. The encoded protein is CASRRGLAYEQYF.